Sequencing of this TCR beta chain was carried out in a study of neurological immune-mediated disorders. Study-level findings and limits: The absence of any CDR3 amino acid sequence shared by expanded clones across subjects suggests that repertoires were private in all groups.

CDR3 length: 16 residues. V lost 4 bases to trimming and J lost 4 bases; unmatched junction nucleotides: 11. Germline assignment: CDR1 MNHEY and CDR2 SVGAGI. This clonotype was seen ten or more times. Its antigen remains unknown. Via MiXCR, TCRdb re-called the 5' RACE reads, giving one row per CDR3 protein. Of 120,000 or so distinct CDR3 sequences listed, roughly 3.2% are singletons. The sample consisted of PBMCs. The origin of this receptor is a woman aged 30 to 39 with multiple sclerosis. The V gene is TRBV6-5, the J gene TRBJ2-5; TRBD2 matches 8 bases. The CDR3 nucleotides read TGTGCCAGCAGTTTCTCCGGGACTAGACTTGGAGAGACCCAGTACTTC. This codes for CASSFSGTRLGETQYF.